This TCR beta chain appears in the sequencing data of a study of Ad26.COV2.S vaccination and SARS-CoV-2 variants. Study-level background: Ad26.COV2.S was injected intramuscularly once or twice, 56 days apart. Overall study results and limits: Vaccinees reportedly had broad spike-specific CD8+ and CD4+ T cell responses. Whether participants received vaccine or placebo, their non-spike TCR breadth was similar.

As to treatment: 15 to 20 received Ad26.COV2.S at low or high dose, single or two shots; roughly five received placebo; per-sample allocation not given. Sampling was done on day 63 after the first vaccine or placebo injection. Comments on this clone: Its antigen is still unknown.

The table came from immunoSEQ multiplex PCR; TCRdb's copy has only in-frame clones and leaves some out. This table has about 400,000 clones, more than 75% appearing once. V was trimmed by 4 bases and J by 3 bases, leaving 9 bases between them. This CDR3 region has 13 residues. Germline values: CDR1 LNHDA, CDR2 SQIVND (reference sequence). The chain carries TRBV19 and TRBJ1-1; D remains unclear. The starting material was peripheral blood, obtained in a trial of Ad26.COV2.S vaccine versus placebo. The source is a person between 18 and 60 years old who received the Ad26.COV2.S COVID-19 vaccine or a placebo. CDR3 sequence (DNA): TGTGCCAGTAGTACCTCTATCGACACTGAAGCTTTCTTT. Its protein product is CASSTSIDTEAFF.